The 20 T cell receptor beta chains reported below all come from one sample, sequenced in a study of cytomegalovirus exposure and HLA in healthy donors. With 60 Vbeta and 13 Jbeta primers, the PCR was carried out. Only in-frame clones appear in the TCRdb table, and some are missing; sequencing was by immunoSEQ multiplex PCR. The sample has roughly 150,000 clones; about four fifths are singletons. Specimen: PBMCs. Receptors were obtained from a man aged 30 to 45 in good health and CMV-seropositive.

The chain has TRBV30 and TRBJ2-7; a possible D gene is TRBD1 (6 bases). The CDR3 loop spans 13 amino acids. Germline V lookup: CDR1 GTSNPN, CDR2 SVGIG (reference sequence). Trimming removed 5 bases at V and 6 bases at J, with 17 bases between. DNA of the CDR3: TGTGCCTGGGAGGGGGTGGGGGTGGGCGAGCAGTACTTC. Its protein product is CAWEGVGVGEQYF.

The chain joins TRBV11-2 to TRBJ2-3; a possible D gene is TRBD2 (7 bases). This CDR3 has 16 amino acids. V was clipped by 1 base and J by 0 bases, with 11 bases between them. Germline V gene sequence: CDR1 SGHAT, CDR2 FQNNGV. The CDR3 DNA is TGTGCCAGCAGCTTAGGGGGGGGCCTGAGCACAGATACGCAGTATTTT. As protein: CASSLGGGLSTDTQYF.

This sequence joins TRBV28 and TRBJ2-1; no definite D call. Between the trimmed V and J ends, which lost 3 bases and 6 bases, there was a span of 3 bases. Germline-derived CDR1 and CDR2 are MDHEN and SYDVKM. The CDR3 totals 11 residues. CDR3 DNA sequence: TGTGCCAGCAGTTTCTTCAATGAGCAGTTCTTC. It codes for CASSFFNEQFF.

This clone was seen only once. The rearrangement links TRBV5-1 to TRBJ2-7; D is perhaps TRBD2 (6 bases). V was shortened by 1 base and J by 7 bases, with 18 bases between the two germline ends. Germline CDR1 and CDR2: SGHRS and YFSETQ. CDR3 length: 15 residues. DNA for the CDR3: TGCGCCAGCAGCTTGACCCGGGACCTACGGGAGGAGCAGTACTTC. It is translated as CASSLTRDLREEQYF.

The chain is built from TRBV19 and TRBJ1-2; 9 nucleotides match TRBD1. In germline, CDR1 is LNHDA, CDR2 SQIVND (reference sequence). This CDR3 is 14 amino acids long. V lost 7 bases and J lost 9; bases outside the gene matches: 12. DNA of the CDR3: TGTGCCAGTATTCAGCCCGGGACAGGGCGGCGCTACACCTTC. This sequence encodes CASIQPGTGRRYTF. Supplemented by reference TRBV19 and TRBJ1-2, the full variable domain reads DGGITQSPKYLFRKEGQNVTLSCEQNLNHDAMYWYRQDPGQGLRLIYYSQIVNDFQKGDIAEGYSVSREKKESFPLTVTSAQKNPTAFYLCASIQPGTGRRYTFGSGTRLTVV.

This rearrangement joins TRBV4-3 to TRBJ2-3; TRBD1 agrees at 9 bases. The V segment lost 1 base and the J segment 4 bases; nucleotides outside the gene matches: 6. CDR3 length: 16 residues. Germline CDR1 is LGHNA and CDR2 is YSLEER. The CDR3 is CASSQVGGTGPDTQYF. CDR3 DNA: TGCGCCAGCAGCCAAGTGGGGGGGACAGGGCCAGATACGCAGTATTTT.

Only a few counts were recorded for this clone. This chain joins TRBV6-1 and TRBJ2-7, with 8 nucleotides matching TRBD1. Trimming cost V 5 bases and J 4 bases; bases outside gene matches: 7. The length of the CDR3 is 14 residues. CDR1 and CDR2 (germline): MNHNS, SASEGT. The CDR3 DNA sequence: TGTGCCAGCAGTCGACAGGGGCCTCCTTACGAGCAGTACTTC. Protein product: CASSRQGPPYEQYF.

The rearrangement joins TRBV6-1 to TRBJ1-3; weak D call: TRBD1 (6 bases). The germline gives CDR1 MNHNS, CDR2 SASEGT. The germline V and J ends were trimmed by 7 bases and 0 bases, with 13 bases remaining between them. CDR3 length: 15 residues. The CDR3 DNA sequence: TGTGCCAGCATCTCAGGGGACCTCTCTGGAAACACCATATATTTT. It is translated as CASISGDLSGNTIYF.

The V and J genes are TRBV30 and TRBJ1-1; 8 positions match TRBD1. J was trimmed by 7 bases and V by 6 bases; bases with no gene match: 13. Germline V CDR1 and CDR2: GTSNPN, SVGIG (reference sequence). CDR3 length: 14 amino acids. CDR3 protein: CACSPDRGEFEAFF. CDR3 nucleotides: TGTGCCTGCTCCCCCGACAGGGGCGAATTTGAAGCTTTCTTT.

The chain couples TRBV6-5 to TRBJ1-5; TRBD1 aligns across 8 bases. The V and J ends lost 6 bases and 2 bases, in that order; junction bases with no gene match: 3. There are 14 residues in the CDR3. The germline V gene has CDR1 MNHEY and CDR2 SVGAGI. DNA of the CDR3: TGTGCCAGCAGATCGGACAGGGGCAATCAGCCCCAGCATTTT. Translating gives CASRSDRGNQPQHF.

This chain links TRBV5-6 with TRBJ2-7; TRBD1 is a possible D gene (6 bases). V was trimmed by 4 bases and J by 3 bases, leaving 11 bases between them. The CDR3 spans 13 residues. Germline-derived CDR1 and CDR2 are SGHDT and YYEEEE. This CDR3 reads CASSALQGYEQYF. The CDR3 nucleotides read TGTGCCAGCAGCGCACTACAGGGCTACGAGCAGTACTTC.

The chain uses TRBV2 and TRBJ2-5; 10 bases map to TRBD2. Germline V lookup: CDR1 SNHLY, CDR2 FYNNEI. This CDR3 has 16 amino acids. The J segment lost 3 bases and the V segment lost 5 bases, leaving 9 bases of the junction unmatched. CDR3 residues: CASSRNGLAVKETQYF. CDR3 coding DNA: TGTGCCAGCAGTCGCAACGGACTAGCGGTCAAAGAGACCCAGTACTTC.

The chain carries TRBV18 and TRBJ1-5; D unclear. V gave up 1 base and J gave up 5 bases, with 9 bases separating them. Germline V gives CDR1 KGHSH, CDR2 LQKENI. This CDR3 has 14 amino acids. CDR3 nucleotide sequence: TGTGCCAGCTCACCACGGCTAGAGGATCAGCCCCAGCATTTT. It codes for CASSPRLEDQPQHF.

As regards this clone: One end of the junction varies from germline; a read error may be responsible. The V call is TRBV27, the J call TRBJ2-1, with 8 bases matching TRBD2. The V gene's germline CDR1 is MNHEY and CDR2 SMNVEV (reference sequence). This CDR3 is built from 17 residues. The CDR3 nucleotides are TGTGCCAGCAGTTTATATGGTAGCGGGACCTTCTACAATGGGCAGTTCTTC. It translates to CASSLYGSGTFYNGQFF.

The chain employs TRBV18 and TRBJ2-7; the match to TRBD1 covers 10 bases. CDR1 and CDR2 from the germline V gene are KGHSH and LQKENI. This CDR3 region has 17 residues. After removal of 3 bases from V and 1 base from J, the junction contained 9 bases not matched to a gene. The DNA of the CDR3 is TGTGCCAGCTCACCGGGGGGACAGGGGATGTTATCCTACGAGCAGTACTTC. Encoded protein: CASSPGGQGMLSYEQYF.

The V gene is TRBV10-3, the J gene TRBJ2-7; perhaps TRBD1 as D (6 bases). Germline CDR1 is ENHRY and CDR2 is SYGVKD. CDR3 length equals 15 residues. Trimming took 3 bases from V and 2 from J, leaving 14 bases between them. The CDR3 coding sequence is TGTGCCATCAGTGAACTTAGGACAGAGACCTACGAGCAGTACTTC. Its protein product is CAISELRTETYEQYF.

The chain joins TRBV18 to TRBJ2-1, with TRBD2 identical over 8 bases. The length of the CDR3 is 15 residues. Germline V gene sequence: CDR1 KGHSH, CDR2 LQKENI. The trim removed 4 bases at V and 8 bases at J, leaving 10 bases unmatched. The CDR3 loop is CASSQLGTSRDEQFF. Here the CDR3 DNA reads TGTGCCAGCTCACAGCTAGGGACTAGTCGCGATGAGCAGTTCTTC.

This clone was seen more than once but under ten times. The CDR3, as DNA: TGTGCCAGCAGTATCCGACAGGGGGTTTTATACGAGCAGTACTTC. Its translation is CASSIRQGVLYEQYF. The J gene is TRBJ2-7, the V gene TRBV25-1; 9 bases agree with TRBD1. V lost 5 bases and J lost 4; bases outside the gene matches: 9. Germline CDR1 reads MGHDK; CDR2 reads SYGVNS. The CDR3 has 15 residues.

This clone was seen once. J is TRBJ2-5 and V is TRBV15, with D perhaps matching TRBD1 (5 bases). The CDR3 covers 15 residues. From germline, CDR1 is LNHNV and CDR2 YYDKDF (reference sequence). V dropped 1 base and J dropped 5 bases, with 14 bases sitting between them. CDR3 nucleotide sequence: TGTGCCACCAGCAGAGGGGGCGGCCCAGGGGAGACCCAGTACTTC. As protein: CATSRGGGPGETQYF. Full variable domain (remainder filled in from reference TRBV15 and TRBJ2-5): DAMVIQNPRYQVTQFGKPVTLSCSQTLNHNVMYWYQQKSSQAPKLLFHYYDKDFNNEADTPDNFQSRRPNTSFCFLDIRSPGLGDTAMYLCATSRGGGPGETQYFGPGTRLLVL.

The V and J genes are TRBV5-1 and TRBJ2-7; perhaps TRBD1 as D (5 bases). Trimming shortened V by 0 bases and J by 5 bases, and 18 bases separated the two germline ends. Germline-derived CDR1 and CDR2 are SGHRS and YFSETQ. CDR3 length: 16 residues. CDR3 amino acids: CASSLAPDPRVHEQYF. CDR3 DNA: TGCGCCAGCAGCTTGGCCCCCGACCCCAGGGTTCACGAGCAGTACTTC.